This TCR beta chain was observed in a study of blood T cell repertoires in COVID-19. Turning to the study itself: Donors in the United States, Italy and Spain gave samples during acute or convalescent COVID-19.

Assay: immunoSEQ multiplex PCR; the TCRdb copy retains only in-frame clones and omits some. Altogether hundreds of thousands of clones are present, 70% to 90% being singletons, with the ten largest covering approximately 12%. V was pared by 3 bases and J by 4 bases, with 10 bases of the junction left unmatched. CDR1 is SQVTM, CDR2 ANQGSEA, per germline. The CDR3 is 17 residues long. The sequencing sample was made of peripheral blood. This sequence originates from a woman under 30 who had recovered from COVID-19. This chain links TRBV29-1 with TRBJ2-6; 9 bases match TRBD1. The CDR3 here is CSVDTQGAPGGANVLTF. The CDR3 DNA follows: TGCAGCGTTGATACACAGGGGGCCCCTGGGGGGGCCAACGTCCTGACTTTC.